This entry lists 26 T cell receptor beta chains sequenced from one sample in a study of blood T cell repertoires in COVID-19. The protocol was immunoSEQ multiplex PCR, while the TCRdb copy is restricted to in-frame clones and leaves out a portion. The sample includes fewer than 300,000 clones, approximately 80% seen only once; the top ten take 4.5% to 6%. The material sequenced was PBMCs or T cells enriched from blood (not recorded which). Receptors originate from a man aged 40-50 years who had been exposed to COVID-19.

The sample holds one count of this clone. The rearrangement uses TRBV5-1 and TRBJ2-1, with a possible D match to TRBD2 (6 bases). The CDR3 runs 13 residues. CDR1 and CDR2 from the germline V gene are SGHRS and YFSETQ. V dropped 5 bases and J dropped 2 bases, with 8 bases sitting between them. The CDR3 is CASRGGTYNEQFF. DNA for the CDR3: TGCGCCAGCAGGGGGGGAACCTACAATGAGCAGTTCTTC. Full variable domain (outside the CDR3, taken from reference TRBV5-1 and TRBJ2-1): KAGVTQTPRYLIKTRGQQVTLSCSPISGHRSVSWYQQTPGQGLQFLFEYFSETQRNKGNFPGRFSGRQFSNSRSEMNVSTLELGDSALYLCASRGGTYNEQFFGPGTRLTVL.

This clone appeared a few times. The CDR3 reads CASSLAQVPPGMFF. The CDR3 region has the DNA TGTGCCAGCAGCTTGGCACAGGTTCCACCCGGCATGTTCTTC. The gene calls are TRBV7-9 and TRBJ2-1; a possible D gene is TRBD1 (5 bases). Trimming stripped 3 bases from V and 15 bases from J, with 21 bases between. CDR1 and CDR2 from the germline V gene are SEHNR and FQNEAQ (reference sequence). CDR3 length: 14 amino acids.

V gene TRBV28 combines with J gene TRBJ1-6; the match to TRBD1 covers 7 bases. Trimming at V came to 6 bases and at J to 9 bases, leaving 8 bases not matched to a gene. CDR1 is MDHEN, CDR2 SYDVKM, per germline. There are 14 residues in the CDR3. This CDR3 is CASSPGQAGSPLHF. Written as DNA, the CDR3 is TGTGCCAGCAGCCCCGGACAGGCGGGTTCACCCCTCCACTTT. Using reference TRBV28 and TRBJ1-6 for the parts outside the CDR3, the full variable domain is DVKVTQSSRYLVKRTGEKVFLECVQDMDHENMFWYRQDPGLGLRLIYFSYDVKMKEKGDIPEGYSVSREKKERFSLILESASTNQTSMYLCASSPGQAGSPLHFGNGTRLTVT.

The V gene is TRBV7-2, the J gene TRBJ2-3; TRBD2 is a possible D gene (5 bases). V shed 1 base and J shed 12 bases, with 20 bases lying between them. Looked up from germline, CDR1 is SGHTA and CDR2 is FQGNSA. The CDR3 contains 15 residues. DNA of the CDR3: TGTGCCAGCAGCTTAGGTGGGCGGGTGGCCCCCTCCCAGTATTTT. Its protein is CASSLGGRVAPSQYF.

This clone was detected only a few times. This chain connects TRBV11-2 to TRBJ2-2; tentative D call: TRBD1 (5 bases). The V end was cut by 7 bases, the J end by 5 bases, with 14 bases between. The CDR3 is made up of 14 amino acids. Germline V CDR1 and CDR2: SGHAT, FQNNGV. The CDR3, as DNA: TGTGCCAGCAAGGGGTCCGGTGCGACCGGGGAGCTGTTTTTT. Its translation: CASKGSGATGELFF.

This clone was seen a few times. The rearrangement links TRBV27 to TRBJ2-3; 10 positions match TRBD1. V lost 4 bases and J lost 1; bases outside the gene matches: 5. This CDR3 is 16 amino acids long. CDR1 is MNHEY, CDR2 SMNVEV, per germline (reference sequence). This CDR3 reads CASSSPGTGGTDTQYF. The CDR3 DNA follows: TGTGCCAGCAGTTCGCCCGGGACAGGGGGCACAGATACGCAGTATTTT.

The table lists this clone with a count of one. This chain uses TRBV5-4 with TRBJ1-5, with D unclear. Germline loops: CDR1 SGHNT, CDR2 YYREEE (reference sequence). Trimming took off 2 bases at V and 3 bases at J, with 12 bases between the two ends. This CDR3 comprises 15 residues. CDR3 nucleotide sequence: TGTGCCAGCAGCTTCGATCCACAGCCCAATCAGCCCCAGCATTTT. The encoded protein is CASSFDPQPNQPQHF.

CDR3 region: CASSLGTRENSPLHF. DNA for the CDR3: TGCGCCAGCAGCTTGGGGACCCGGGAAAATTCACCCCTCCACTTT. The rearrangement joins TRBV5-1 to TRBJ1-6; D remains unclear. The CDR3 spans 15 residues. Germline V gene lookup returns CDR1 SGHRS and CDR2 YFSETQ. V dropped 0 bases and J dropped 7 bases, with 11 bases sitting between them.

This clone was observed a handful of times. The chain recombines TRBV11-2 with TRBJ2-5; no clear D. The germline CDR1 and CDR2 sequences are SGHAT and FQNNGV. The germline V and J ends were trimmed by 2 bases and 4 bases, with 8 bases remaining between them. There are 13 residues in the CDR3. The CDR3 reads CASSLSQVETQYF. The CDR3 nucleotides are TGTGCCAGCAGCTTATCCCAGGTAGAGACCCAGTACTTC.

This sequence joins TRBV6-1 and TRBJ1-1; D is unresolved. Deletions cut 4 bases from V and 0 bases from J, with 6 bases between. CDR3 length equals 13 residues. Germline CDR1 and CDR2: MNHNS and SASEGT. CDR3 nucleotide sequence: TGTGCCAGCAGTGCCTCTATGAACACTGAAGCTTTCTTT. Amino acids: CASSASMNTEAFF.

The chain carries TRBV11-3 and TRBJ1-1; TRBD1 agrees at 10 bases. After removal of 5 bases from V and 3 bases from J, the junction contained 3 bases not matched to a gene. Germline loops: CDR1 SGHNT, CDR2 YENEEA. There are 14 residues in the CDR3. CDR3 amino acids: CASSPGQGDTEAFF. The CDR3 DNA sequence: TGTGCCAGCAGCCCCGGACAGGGGGACACTGAAGCTTTCTTT.

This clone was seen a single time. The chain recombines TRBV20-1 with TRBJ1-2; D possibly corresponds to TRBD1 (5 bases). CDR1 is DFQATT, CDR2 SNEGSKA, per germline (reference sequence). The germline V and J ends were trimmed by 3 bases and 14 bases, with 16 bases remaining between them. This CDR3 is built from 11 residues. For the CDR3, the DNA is TGCAGTGCTAGCCAGGGATGGGCGTGGACCTTC. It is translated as CSASQGWAWTF.

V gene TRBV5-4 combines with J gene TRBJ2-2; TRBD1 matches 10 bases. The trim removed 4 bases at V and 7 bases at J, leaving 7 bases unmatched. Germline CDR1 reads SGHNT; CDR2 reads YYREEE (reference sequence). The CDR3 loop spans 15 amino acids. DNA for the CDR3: TGTGCCAGCAGCCCCCCCGGGACAGGGGTCGGGGAGCTGTTTTTT. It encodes CASSPPGTGVGELFF.

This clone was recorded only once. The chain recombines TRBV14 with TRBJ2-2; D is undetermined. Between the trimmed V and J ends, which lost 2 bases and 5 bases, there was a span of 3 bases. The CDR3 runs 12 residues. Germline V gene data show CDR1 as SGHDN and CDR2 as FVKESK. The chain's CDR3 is CASSQRTGELFF. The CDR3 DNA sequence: TGTGCCAGCAGCCAACGGACCGGGGAGCTGTTTTTT. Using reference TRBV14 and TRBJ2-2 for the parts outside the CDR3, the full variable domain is EAGVTQFPSHSVIEKGQTVTLRCDPISGHDNLYWYRRVMGKEIKFLLHFVKESKQDESGMPNNRFLAERTGGTYSTLKVQPAELEDSGVYFCASSQRTGELFFGEGSRLTVL.

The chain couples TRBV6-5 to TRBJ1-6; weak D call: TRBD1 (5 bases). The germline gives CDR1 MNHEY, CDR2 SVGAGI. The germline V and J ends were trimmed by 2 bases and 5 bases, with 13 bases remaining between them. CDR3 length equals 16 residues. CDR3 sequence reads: CASSYAFREDNSPLHF. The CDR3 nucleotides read TGTGCCAGCAGTTACGCTTTCAGGGAAGATAATTCACCCCTCCACTTT.

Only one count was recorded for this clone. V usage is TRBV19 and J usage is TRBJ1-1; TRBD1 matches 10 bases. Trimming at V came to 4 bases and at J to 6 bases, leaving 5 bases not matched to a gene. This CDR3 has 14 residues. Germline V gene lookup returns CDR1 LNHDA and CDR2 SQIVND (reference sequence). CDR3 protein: CASSTRQGAPEAFF. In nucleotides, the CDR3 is TGTGCCAGTAGTACGCGACAGGGGGCACCTGAAGCTTTCTTT.

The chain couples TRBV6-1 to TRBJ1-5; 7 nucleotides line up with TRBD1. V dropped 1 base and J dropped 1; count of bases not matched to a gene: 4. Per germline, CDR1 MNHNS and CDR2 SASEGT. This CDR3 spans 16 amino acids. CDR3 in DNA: TGTGCCAGCAGTGAAGGACAGGGAAGGAGCAATCAGCCCCAGCATTTT. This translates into CASSEGQGRSNQPQHF.

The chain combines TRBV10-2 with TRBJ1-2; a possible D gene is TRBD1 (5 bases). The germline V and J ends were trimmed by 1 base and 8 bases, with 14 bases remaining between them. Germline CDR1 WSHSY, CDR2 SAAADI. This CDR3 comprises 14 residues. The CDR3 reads CASSELEGTGGYTF. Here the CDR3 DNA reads TGCGCCAGCAGTGAGTTGGAGGGGACGGGAGGCTACACCTTC.

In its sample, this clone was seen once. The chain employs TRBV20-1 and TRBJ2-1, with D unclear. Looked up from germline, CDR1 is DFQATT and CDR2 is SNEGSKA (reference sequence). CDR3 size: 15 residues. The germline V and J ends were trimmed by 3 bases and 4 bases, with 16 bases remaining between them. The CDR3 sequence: CSASSPRRIYNEQFF. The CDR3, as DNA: TGCAGTGCTAGTAGCCCCCGAAGAATATACAATGAGCAGTTCTTC.

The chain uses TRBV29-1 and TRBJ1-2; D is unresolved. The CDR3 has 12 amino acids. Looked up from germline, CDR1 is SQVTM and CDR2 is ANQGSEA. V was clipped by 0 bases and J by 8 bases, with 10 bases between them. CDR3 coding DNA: TGCAGCGTTGAAGATAATGTAGCCGGCTACACCTTC. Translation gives CSVEDNVAGYTF.

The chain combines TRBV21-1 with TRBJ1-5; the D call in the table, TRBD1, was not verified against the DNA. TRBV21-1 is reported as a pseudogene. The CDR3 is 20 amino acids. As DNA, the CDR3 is TGTGCCAGCAGCAACCTACTTAAGGGAATTCATAGCAGGGGTAATCAGCCCCAGCATTTT. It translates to CASSNLLKGIHSRGNQPQHF.

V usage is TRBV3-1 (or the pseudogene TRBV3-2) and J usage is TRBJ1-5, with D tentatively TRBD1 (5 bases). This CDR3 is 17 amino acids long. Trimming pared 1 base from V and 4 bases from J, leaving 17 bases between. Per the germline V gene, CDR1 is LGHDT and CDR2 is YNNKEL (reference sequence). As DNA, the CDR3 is TGTGCCAGCAGCCAAGGCTCCAGCGGGACTCCTAATCAGCCCCAGCATTTT. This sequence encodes CASSQGSSGTPNQPQHF.

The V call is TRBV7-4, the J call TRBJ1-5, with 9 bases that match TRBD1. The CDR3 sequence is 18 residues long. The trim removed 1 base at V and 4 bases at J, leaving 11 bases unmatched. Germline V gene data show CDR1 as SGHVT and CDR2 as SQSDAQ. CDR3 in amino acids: CASSLGNDGTGKNQPQHF. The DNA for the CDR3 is TGTGCCAGCAGCTTAGGAAACGACGGGACAGGGAAAAATCAGCCCCAGCATTTT.

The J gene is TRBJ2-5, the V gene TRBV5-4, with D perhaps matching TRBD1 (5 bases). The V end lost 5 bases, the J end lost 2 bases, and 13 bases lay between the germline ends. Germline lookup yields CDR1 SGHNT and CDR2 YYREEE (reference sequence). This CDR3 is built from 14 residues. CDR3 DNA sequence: TGTGCCAGCAGATTAGACAGATTTCAAGAGACCCAGTACTTC. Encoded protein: CASRLDRFQETQYF. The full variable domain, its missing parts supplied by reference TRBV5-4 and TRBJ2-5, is ETGVTQSPTHLIKTRGQQVTLRCSSQSGHNTVSWYQQALGQGPQFIFQYYREEENGRGNFPPRFSGLQFPNYSSELNVNALELDDSALYLCASRLDRFQETQYFGPGTRLLVL.

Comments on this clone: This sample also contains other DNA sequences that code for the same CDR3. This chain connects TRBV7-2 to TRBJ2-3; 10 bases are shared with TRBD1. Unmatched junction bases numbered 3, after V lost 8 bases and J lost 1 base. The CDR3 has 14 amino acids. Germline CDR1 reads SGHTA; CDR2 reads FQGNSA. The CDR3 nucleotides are TGTGCCAGCCGGGACAGGGGAGGCACAGATACGCAGTATTTT. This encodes CASRDRGGTDTQYF.

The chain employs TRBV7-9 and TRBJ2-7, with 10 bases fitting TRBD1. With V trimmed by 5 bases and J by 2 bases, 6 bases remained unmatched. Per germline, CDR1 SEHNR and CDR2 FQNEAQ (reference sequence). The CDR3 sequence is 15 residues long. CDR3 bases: TGTGCCAGCAGCCCACCGGGACAGGGGCCCTACGAGCAGTACTTC. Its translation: CASSPPGQGPYEQYF.